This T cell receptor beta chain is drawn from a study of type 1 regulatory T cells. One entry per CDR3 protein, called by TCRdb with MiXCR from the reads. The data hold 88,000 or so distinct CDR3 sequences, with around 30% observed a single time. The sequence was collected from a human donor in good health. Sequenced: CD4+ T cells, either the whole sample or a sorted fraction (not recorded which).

The CDR3 here is CSASIGEKLFF. The CDR3 DNA reads TGCAGTGCTAGTATTGGGGAAAAACTGTTTTTT. The chain is built from TRBV20-1 and TRBJ1-4; D unresolved. Germline V gene lookup returns CDR1 DFQATT and CDR2 SNEGSKA (reference sequence). The CDR3 has 11 amino acids. V dropped 3 bases and J dropped 8 bases, with 7 bases sitting between them.